Listed here are 11 T cell receptor beta chains from one sample, sequenced in a study of blood T cell repertoires in COVID-19. The data were produced by immunoSEQ multiplex PCR, yet TCRdb's version contains in-frame clones alone and is incomplete. The sample has 320,000 or so clones; about 85% are singletons. Sequenced material: PBMCs or T cells enriched from blood (not recorded which). Receptors originate from a woman in her twenties or thirties who had been exposed to COVID-19.

This chain links TRBV12-5 with TRBJ1-1, with TRBD1 as a possible D gene (6 bases). CDR3 length: 15 residues. Germline lookup yields CDR1 LGHNT and CDR2 FRNRAP. The V and J ends lost 4 bases and 0 bases respectively, with 12 bases between them. The CDR3 reads CASGWGLGVNTEAFF. In DNA, the CDR3 is TGTGCTAGTGGTTGGGGGCTAGGGGTGAACACTGAAGCTTTCTTT.

This clone was found once. The gene calls are TRBV27 and TRBJ1-5; D not resolved. Trimming left V 6 bases short and J 2 bases short, with 14 bases between. CDR3 size: 15 residues. Per the germline V gene, CDR1 is MNHEY and CDR2 is SMNVEV (reference sequence). CDR3 coding DNA: TGTGCCAGCAGCATCGGGGTTGCGGGCAATCAGCCCCAGCATTTT. Its protein is CASSIGVAGNQPQHF.

This sequence joins TRBV30 and TRBJ2-7; 8 bases agree with TRBD1. Germline V lookup: CDR1 GTSNPN, CDR2 SVGIG (reference sequence). The V gene end was trimmed by 2 bases and the J gene end by 3 bases; junction bases not matched to a gene: 12. The CDR3 is made up of 16 amino acids. Here the CDR3 reads CAWSWPPGQAYYEQYF. CDR3 sequence (DNA): TGTGCCTGGAGTTGGCCCCCGGGACAGGCGTACTACGAGCAGTACTTC.

The rearrangement joins TRBV7-8 to TRBJ2-2, with D possibly matching TRBD1 (6 bases). Germline CDR1 is SGHVS and CDR2 is FQNEAQ. Trimming shortened V by 4 bases and J by 5 bases, and 17 bases separated the two germline ends. This CDR3 region has 16 residues. The CDR3 reads CASSSTGARRTGELFF. As DNA, the CDR3 is TGTGCCAGCAGCTCGACAGGAGCGCGTCGTACCGGGGAGCTGTTTTTT. The variable domain in full, completed from reference TRBV7-8 and TRBJ2-2, reads GAGVSQSPRYKVAKRGQDVALRCDPISGHVSLFWYQQALGQGPEFLTYFQNEAQLDKSGLPSDRFFAERPEGSVSTLKIQRTQQEDSAVYLCASSSTGARRTGELFFGEGSRLTVL.

This clone was detected ten times or more. The chain joins TRBV6-5 to TRBJ2-7; a weak D match, TRBD1 (6 bases). The germline CDR1 and CDR2 sequences are MNHEY and SVGAGI. CDR3 length equals 14 residues. The V and J ends lost 6 bases and 0 bases respectively, with 12 bases between them. CDR3 bases: TGTGCCAGCAGGTCATCAGGGGTCTCCTACGAGCAGTACTTC. Translated: CASRSSGVSYEQYF.

This chain uses TRBV28 with TRBJ2-5; TRBD1 matches 10 bases. Germline V gives CDR1 MDHEN, CDR2 SYDVKM. V trimming: 1 base; J trimming: 6 bases; junction bases outside the gene matches: 8. This CDR3 contains 16 residues. CDR3 residues: CASSLSTGGLRKTQYF. The CDR3, as DNA: TGTGCCAGCAGTTTATCGACAGGGGGCCTAAGAAAGACCCAGTACTTC.

The chain carries TRBV14 and TRBJ2-7; 8 bases are a match to TRBD2. The CDR3 contains 18 residues. After removal of 4 bases from V and 1 base from J, the junction contained 15 bases not matched to a gene. The germline V gene has CDR1 SGHDN and CDR2 FVKESK. The CDR3 is CASSPHGGASGPSYEQYF. In DNA form, the CDR3 reads TGTGCCAGCAGCCCCCACGGGGGGGCAAGCGGTCCTTCCTACGAGCAGTACTTC.

This clone has only one observation. The sample contains more than one DNA sequence encoding this CDR3. This chain links TRBV7-2 with TRBJ2-7; 11 nucleotides agree with TRBD1. The V segment lost 6 bases and the J segment 2 bases; nucleotides outside the gene matches: 6. Germline CDR1 reads SGHTA; CDR2 reads FQGNSA. This CDR3 contains 15 residues. CDR3 loop: CASSSRTGGTYEQYF. The CDR3 nucleotides are TGTGCCAGCAGTTCCAGGACAGGGGGCACCTACGAGCAGTACTTC.

This CDR3 reads CAWSVRHVSNQPQHF. The DNA of the CDR3 is TGTGCCTGGAGTGTACGACACGTGAGCAATCAGCCCCAGCATTTT. The chain recombines TRBV30 with TRBJ1-5, with D hard to call. The germline V and J ends were trimmed by 0 bases and 1 base, with 10 bases remaining between them. CDR1 is GTSNPN and CDR2 is SVGIG in the germline V gene (reference sequence). The CDR3 runs to 15 residues.

The rearrangement links TRBV6-5 to TRBJ1-4, with 11 bases aligning to TRBD1. The CDR3 is 15 residues long. Germline CDR1 reads MNHEY; CDR2 reads SVGAGI. Trimming removed 5 bases from V and 5 bases from J; junction bases left unmatched: 4. This CDR3 reads CASSPDRGQNEKLFF. The CDR3 region has the DNA TGTGCCAGCAGTCCGGACAGGGGGCAGAATGAAAAACTGTTTTTT.

This chain links TRBV4-2 with TRBJ2-3, with 8 bases aligning to TRBD2. This CDR3 has 18 residues. Germline values: CDR1 LGHNA, CDR2 YNFKEQ. Trimming at V came to 2 bases and at J to 3 bases, leaving 13 bases not matched to a gene. The CDR3 DNA reads TGTGCCAGCAGCCAACATTCGGGGGGGGGCCGGGCTACAGATACGCAGTATTTT. Amino acids: CASSQHSGGGRATDTQYF.